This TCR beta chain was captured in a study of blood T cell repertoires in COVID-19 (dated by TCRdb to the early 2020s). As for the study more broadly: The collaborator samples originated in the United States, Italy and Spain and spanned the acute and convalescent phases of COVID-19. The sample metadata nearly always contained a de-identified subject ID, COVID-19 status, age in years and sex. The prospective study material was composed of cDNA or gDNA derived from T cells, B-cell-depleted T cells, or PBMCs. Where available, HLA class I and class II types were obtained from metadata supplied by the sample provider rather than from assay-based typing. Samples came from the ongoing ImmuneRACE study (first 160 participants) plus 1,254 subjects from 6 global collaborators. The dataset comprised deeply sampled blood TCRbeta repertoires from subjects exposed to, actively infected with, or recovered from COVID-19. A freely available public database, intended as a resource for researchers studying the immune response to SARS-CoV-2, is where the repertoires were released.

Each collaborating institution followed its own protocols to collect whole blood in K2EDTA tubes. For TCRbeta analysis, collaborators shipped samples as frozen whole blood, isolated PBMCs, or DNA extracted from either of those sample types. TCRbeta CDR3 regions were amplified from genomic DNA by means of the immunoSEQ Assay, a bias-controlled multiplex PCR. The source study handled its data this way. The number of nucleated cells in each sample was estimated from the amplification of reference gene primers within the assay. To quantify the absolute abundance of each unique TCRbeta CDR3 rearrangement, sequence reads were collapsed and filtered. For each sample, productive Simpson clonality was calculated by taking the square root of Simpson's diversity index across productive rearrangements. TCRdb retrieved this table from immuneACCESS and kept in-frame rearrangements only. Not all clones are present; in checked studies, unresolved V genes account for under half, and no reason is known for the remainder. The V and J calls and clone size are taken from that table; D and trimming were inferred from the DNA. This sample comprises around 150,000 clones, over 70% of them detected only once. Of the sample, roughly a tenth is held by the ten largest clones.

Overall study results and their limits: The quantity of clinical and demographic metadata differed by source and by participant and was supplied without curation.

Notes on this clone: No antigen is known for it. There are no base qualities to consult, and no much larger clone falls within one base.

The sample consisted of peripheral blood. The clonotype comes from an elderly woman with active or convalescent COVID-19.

CDR3 sequence: CASSYHREAVNEKLFF. The nucleotide sequence is given as TGTGCCAGCAGTTACCACAGGGAAGCGGTTAATGAAAAACTGTTTTTT. The chain is encoded by TRBV6-5 joined to TRBJ1-4, with a weak D call of TRBD1 (6 bases match). The CDR3 has 16 amino acids, counting the end cysteine and phenylalanine. The kept DNA is CDR3 alone, 48 bases in frame from the first base. The germline V gene supplies CDR1 MNHEY and CDR2 SVGAGI. V loses 2 bases of germline sequence and J loses 4 bases, and the interval between the two ends is 14 bases.